Listed here are 4 T cell receptor beta chains from one sample, sequenced in a study of blood T cell repertoires in COVID-19. The protocol was immunoSEQ multiplex PCR, while the TCRdb copy is restricted to in-frame clones and leaves out a portion. The table lists 120,000 or so clones, approximately 91% of them singletons. Sample: peripheral blood. These TCRs come from a woman of 80 years or more with acute or convalescent COVID-19.

The CDR3 reads CASSLLAGEYNEQFF. CDR3 in DNA: TGTGCCAGCAGCCTACTAGCGGGGGAATACAATGAGCAGTTCTTC. The chain links TRBV6-2 or TRBV6-3 to TRBJ2-1; 11 nucleotides agree with TRBD2. CDR3 length: 15 residues. V shed 6 bases, J shed 4 bases, and the junction held 5 bases outside the gene matches. Germline lookup yields CDR1 MNHEY and CDR2 SVGEGT.

The chain carries TRBV5-6 and TRBJ1-2; 8 bases are a match to TRBD1. Per the germline V gene, CDR1 is SGHDT and CDR2 is YYEEEE. The CDR3 length is 16 residues. The trim removed 1 base at V and 6 bases at J, leaving 11 bases unmatched. CDR3 residues: CASSLRPQGAFNGYTF. The CDR3 DNA sequence: TGTGCCAGCAGCTTGAGGCCCCAGGGGGCATTCAATGGCTACACCTTC.

This sequence joins TRBV9 and TRBJ2-1; 7 bases are shared with TRBD1. Germline CDR1 is SGDLS and CDR2 is YYNGEE. This CDR3 has 21 residues. The V gene end was trimmed by 5 bases and the J gene end by 1 base; junction bases not matched to a gene: 24. The CDR3 bases are TGTGCCAGCAGTGGCGAGGGGGCAGGGGAAAGTGAACTACCTTCCTACAATGAGCAGTTCTTC. Amino acid sequence: CASSGEGAGESELPSYNEQFF.

V gene TRBV28 combines with J gene TRBJ1-1, with 8 bases aligning to TRBD1. Germline-derived CDR1 and CDR2 are MDHEN and SYDVKM. J was trimmed by 3 bases and V by 6 bases; bases with no gene match: 9. The CDR3 runs to 15 residues. The CDR3 loop reads CASRPPQGADTEAFF. The DNA for the CDR3 is TGTGCCAGCAGACCACCTCAGGGGGCAGACACTGAAGCTTTCTTT.